This T cell receptor (beta chain) was sequenced during a study of identifying expanded T cells in peripheral blood. V was clipped by 2 bases and J by 4 bases; unmatched bases: 4. CDR1 SGHNT and CDR2 YYREEE come from the germline V gene (reference sequence). The CDR3 runs 15 residues. TCRdb's table, derived via immunoSEQ multiplex PCR, lists solely in-frame clones and lacks some. The sample consists of tens of thousands of clones, roughly 88% of them appearing once. The receptor's source is a person aged 18 to 69 in good health. The sample was blood. The rearrangement joins TRBV5-4 to TRBJ1-5; 9 bases line up with TRBD1. The CDR3 DNA reads TGTGCCAGCAGCTTTTATGGGACAGGGAATCAGCCCCAGCATTTT. This encodes CASSFYGTGNQPQHF.